A single sample gave rise to the 7 T cell receptor beta chains below, sequenced in a study of T-cell reconstitution after alpha-beta-depleted transplantation in children. Researchers prepared the TCRbeta library using unique molecular identifiers, the study reports. Via MiXCR, TCRdb re-called the PCR reads, giving one row per CDR3 protein. The repertoire holds around 600,000 distinct CDR3 sequences, with 16% as singletons. This sample comprised PBMCs from the stem cell graft donor, obtained from the stem cell graft. These receptors came from a human donor who donated a stem cell graft to a child with acute myeloid leukemia.

V is TRBV28 and J is TRBJ2-7; the D is unclear. Germline CDR1 is MDHEN and CDR2 is SYDVKM. V was trimmed by 4 bases and J by 1 base, leaving 5 bases between them. The CDR3 extends over 12 amino acids. CDR3 region: CASSSLSYEQYV. CDR3 DNA: TGTGCCAGCAGTTCTCTGTCCTACGAGCAGTACGTC.

In this sample, this clonotype turned up a few times. The rearrangement joins TRBV7-2 to TRBJ1-2; D is undetermined. CDR1 SGHTA and CDR2 FQGNSA come from the germline V gene. V dropped 2 bases and J dropped 8 bases, with 12 bases sitting between them. The CDR3 spans 13 residues. CDR3 sequence: CASSLNTGWGYTF. In nucleotides, the CDR3 is TGTGCCAGCAGCTTAAACACCGGCTGGGGCTACACCTTC.

The CDR3 region has the DNA TGTGCCACCAGCAGAGAGGCCTACTCTGGAAACACCATATATTTT. Protein sequence: CATSREAYSGNTIYF. V gene TRBV15 combines with J gene TRBJ1-3; D is uncertain. CDR3 length equals 15 residues. The germline V gene has CDR1 LNHNV and CDR2 YYDKDF (reference sequence). The V end was cut by 0 bases, the J end by 0 bases, with 6 bases between. Based on the CDR3 plus reference TRBV15 and TRBJ1-3, the full variable domain is DAMVIQNPRYQVTQFGKPVTLSCSQTLNHNVMYWYQQKSSQAPKLLFHYYDKDFNNEADTPDNFQSRRPNTSFCFLDIRSPGLGDTAMYLCATSREAYSGNTIYFGEGSWLTVV.

This clonotype was recorded at least ten times. The CDR3, as DNA: TGCAGCGTTGAAGTCACAACGGACGAGCAGTACTTC. The encoded protein is CSVEVTTDEQYF. The gene calls are TRBV29-1 and TRBJ2-7; D uncertain. V shed 1 base and J shed 5 bases, with 9 bases lying between them. Germline assignment: CDR1 SQVTM and CDR2 ANQGSEA. This CDR3 contains 12 residues.

This clonotype was counted at least ten times. This chain connects TRBV20-1 to TRBJ1-4; a possible D gene is TRBD1 (6 bases). CDR1 DFQATT and CDR2 SNEGSKA come from the germline V gene (reference sequence). Trimming removed 2 bases at V and 8 bases at J, with 18 bases between. The CDR3 runs to 15 residues. The CDR3 nucleotides are TGCAGTGCTAGATTGATGGACAGTGGATGGGAAAAACTGTTTTTT. Translated: CSARLMDSGWEKLFF.

This clonotype has a handful of counts. The V call is TRBV28, the J call TRBJ1-5; 7 bases fit TRBD1. CDR1 is MDHEN, CDR2 SYDVKM, per germline. V lost 7 bases and J lost 3; bases outside the gene matches: 12. The CDR3 length is 16 residues. The CDR3, as DNA: TGTGCCAGCACCCTTCTAGGGACAGAAATCAATCAGCCCCAGCATTTT. The encoded protein is CASTLLGTEINQPQHF.

This clonotype has a handful of counts. V gene TRBV6-5 combines with J gene TRBJ2-1, with 12 bases fitting TRBD2. Germline V lookup: CDR1 MNHEY, CDR2 SVGAGI. With 6 bases clipped from V and 12 bases from J, the junction kept 15 bases outside the gene matches. The CDR3 spans 16 residues. DNA of the CDR3: TGTGCCAGCAGCTACGAATCTAGCGGGGGGGCGAAGGGGCAGTTCTTC. Its translation is CASSYESSGGAKGQFF.